Listed below are T cell receptor beta chains from one sample, sequenced in a study of cytomegalovirus exposure and HLA in healthy donors. TCRdb keeps only in-frame clones here, not all; method: immunoSEQ multiplex PCR. Its listing shows approximately 190,000 clones. The source material was PBMCs. Source of these receptors: a man aged 30 to 39 in good health and CMV-seronegative. Each CDR3 is given with its conserved first and last residue. Fields, in order: V gene, CDR3 length, D gene, CDR3 protein. D genes are given only for firm matches.

TRBV5-4,15,TRBD2,CAFRTRGGAMETQYF
TRBV11-3,14,TRBD2,CASSQTSGSYEQYF
TRBV10-3,15,TRBD2,CAISGTSGSTDTQYF
TRBV5-6,13,NA,CASSLQRYTEAFF
TRBV4-3,15,NA,CASSHVASQDQPQHF
TRBV18,16,TRBD1,CASSPAGTGAGDTQYF
TRBV19,13,NA,CASSEGHLNEQFF
TRBV29-1,14,TRBD2,CSVDPGAGGGEQYF
TRBV19,17,NA,CASSIWTARRANEKLFF
TRBV19,16,NA,CASSAHRDSANYGYTF
TRBV7-3,15,TRBD1,CASSFLQGARTEAFF
TRBV19,16,NA,CASSGGNAFFGNTIYF
TRBV19,16,TRBD2,CASSTQRGGRTDTQYF
TRBV6-5,15,NA,CASSPHQNPNYGYTF
TRBV28,16,NA,CASSLSQGLGEETQYF
TRBV27,16,TRBD2,CASSPLLAGGEDTQYF
TRBV29-1,14,TRBD1,CSVVGQDAGNTIYF
TRBV19,17,TRBD1,CASSMTPGAGGLIEAFF
TRBV11-2,13,NA,CASSLPGWGGYTF
TRBV28,15,TRBD1,CASSWKQGSYEKLFF
TRBV10-1,18,TRBD1,CASSVVLWRTGDNYEQYF
TRBV28,14,TRBD1,CASSFPGQTIGQYF
TRBV9,15,TRBD1,CASSVAQGVGETQYF
TRBV7-9,14,TRBD1,CASSSGQGIGEAFF